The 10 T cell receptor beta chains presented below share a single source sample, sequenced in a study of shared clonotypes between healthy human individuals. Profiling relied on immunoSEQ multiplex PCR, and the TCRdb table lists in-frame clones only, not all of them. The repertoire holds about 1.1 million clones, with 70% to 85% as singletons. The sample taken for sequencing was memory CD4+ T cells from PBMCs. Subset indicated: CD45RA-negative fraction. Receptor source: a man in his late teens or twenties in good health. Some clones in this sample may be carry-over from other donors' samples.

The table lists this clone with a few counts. The CDR3 nucleotides are TGTGCCAGCAGCTTAAGAGAGGGGGCTCGGGGACAGCCCCAGCATTTT. This codes for CASSLREGARGQPQHF. The V and J genes are TRBV7-2 and TRBJ1-5; 7 bases map to TRBD1. The V segment lost 2 bases and the J segment 7 bases; nucleotides outside the gene matches: 11. Germline CDR1 and CDR2: SGHTA and FQGNSA. CDR3 length: 16 residues. Full variable domain (outside the CDR3, taken from reference TRBV7-2 and TRBJ1-5): GAGVSQSPSNKVTEKGKDVELRCDPISGHTALYWYRQSLGQGLEFLIYFQGNSAPDKSGLPSDRFSAERTGGSVSTLTIQRTQQEDSAVYLCASSLREGARGQPQHFGDGTRLSIL.

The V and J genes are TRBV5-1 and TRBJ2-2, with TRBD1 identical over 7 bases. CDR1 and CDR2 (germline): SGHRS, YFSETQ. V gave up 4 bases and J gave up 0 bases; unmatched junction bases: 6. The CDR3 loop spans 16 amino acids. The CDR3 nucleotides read TGCGCCAGCAGCCCTACGGGGACAGCGAACACCGGGGAGCTGTTTTTT. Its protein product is CASSPTGTANTGELFF.

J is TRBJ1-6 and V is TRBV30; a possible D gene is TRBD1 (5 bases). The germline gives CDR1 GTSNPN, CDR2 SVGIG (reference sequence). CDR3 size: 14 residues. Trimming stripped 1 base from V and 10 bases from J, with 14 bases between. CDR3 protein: CAWSEGSTESPLHF. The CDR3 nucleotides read TGTGCCTGGAGTGAGGGGTCTACCGAATCACCCCTCCACTTT.

CDR3 region: CASSPHGLLLAGELFF. The CDR3 DNA sequence: TGTGCCAGCAGTCCCCACGGGCTGCTTTTGGCCGGGGAGCTGTTTTTT. The chain combines TRBV6-6 with TRBJ2-2; D gene unclear. The germline V gene has CDR1 MNHNY and CDR2 SVGAGI (reference sequence). The CDR3 contains 16 residues. Trimming shortened V by 5 bases and J by 6 bases, and 19 bases separated the two germline ends.

The CDR3 loop is CAGTGQYNSPLHF. The CDR3 DNA reads TGTGCCGGCACAGGGCAGTATAATTCACCCCTCCACTTT. J is TRBJ1-6 and V is TRBV30; a possible D gene is TRBD1 (6 bases). The V gene lost 8 bases and the J gene lost 4 bases, with 12 bases spanning the gap. CDR1 is GTSNPN, CDR2 SVGIG, per germline (reference sequence). This CDR3 has 13 residues. Variable domain in full (rest from reference TRBV30 and TRBJ1-6): SQTIHQWPATLVQPVGSPLSLECTVEGTSNPNLYWYRQAAGRGLQLLFYSVGIGQISSEVPQNLSASRPQDRQFILSSKKLLLSDSGFYLCAGTGQYNSPLHFGNGTRLTVT.

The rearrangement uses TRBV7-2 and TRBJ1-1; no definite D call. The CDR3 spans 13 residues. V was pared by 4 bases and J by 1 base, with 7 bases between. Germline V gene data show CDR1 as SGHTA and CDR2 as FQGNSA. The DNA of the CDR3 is TGTGCCAGCAGCTATAAGCCGAACACTGAAGCTTTCTTT. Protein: CASSYKPNTEAFF.

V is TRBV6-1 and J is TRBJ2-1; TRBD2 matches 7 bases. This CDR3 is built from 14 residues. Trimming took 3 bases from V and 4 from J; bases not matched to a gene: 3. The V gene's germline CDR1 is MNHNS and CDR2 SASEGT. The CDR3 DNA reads TGTGCCAGCAGTGACGGGACTACGTACAATGAGCAGTTCTTC. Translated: CASSDGTTYNEQFF.

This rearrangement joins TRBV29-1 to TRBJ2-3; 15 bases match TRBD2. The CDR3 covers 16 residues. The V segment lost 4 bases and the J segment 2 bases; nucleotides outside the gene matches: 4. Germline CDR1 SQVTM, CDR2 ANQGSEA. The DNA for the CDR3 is TGCAGCGTTGGGCGGACTAGCGGGAGGGTCACAGATACGCAGTATTTT. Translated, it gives CSVGRTSGRVTDTQYF.

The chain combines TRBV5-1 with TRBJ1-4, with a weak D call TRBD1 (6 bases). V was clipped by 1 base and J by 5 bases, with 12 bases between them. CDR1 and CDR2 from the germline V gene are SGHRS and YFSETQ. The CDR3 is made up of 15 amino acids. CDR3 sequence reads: CASSLWETGNEKLFF. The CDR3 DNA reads TGCGCCAGCAGCTTGTGGGAGACAGGAAATGAAAAACTGTTTTTT.

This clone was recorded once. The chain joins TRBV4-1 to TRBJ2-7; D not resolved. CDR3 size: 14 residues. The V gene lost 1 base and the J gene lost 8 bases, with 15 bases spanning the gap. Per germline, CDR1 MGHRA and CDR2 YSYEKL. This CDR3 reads CASSQGELPNQQYF. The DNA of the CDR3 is TGCGCCAGCAGCCAAGGGGAACTCCCCAACCAGCAGTACTTC.